This TCR beta chain is from a study of T-cell reconstitution after alpha-beta-depleted transplantation in children. Study-wide findings and caveats: Expanded clones from the graft, numbering several hundred, reportedly supplied alpha-beta T cells about two months after transplant. By one year post-transplant, T-cell counts and diversity largely arose from T cells that were newly produced. Surviving recipient cells, namely T cells and thymic progenitors, were the source of high day-60 TCRbeta diversity in some patients.

This clonotype was observed a few times. No antigen is known for it. A library of TCRbeta sequences, prepared with unique molecular identifiers, was generated. TCRdb reprocessed the PCR reads via MiXCR and lists one record per CDR3 protein. The table has about 440,000 distinct CDR3 sequences, approximately 41% seen once; the top ten hold under 35%. The sequence was collected from a girl aged 2 to 9 with aplastic anemia, due to receive a stem cell transplant. This specimen consisted of PBMCs, obtained before TCRalphabeta/CD19-depleted stem cell transplant.

The CDR3 coding sequence is TGTGCCAGCAGTTCCCCAGGGAGCTCTGGGGCCAACGTCCTGACTTTC. Translating it yields CASSSPGSSGANVLTF. J is TRBJ2-6 and V is TRBV28; D tentatively reads TRBD1 or TRBD2 (5 bases each). The CDR3 has 16 amino acids. CDR1 and CDR2 (germline): MDHEN, SYDVKM. Trimming removed 4 bases from V and 0 bases from J, with 10 bases in between.